This entry lists 30 T cell receptor beta chains sequenced from one sample in a study of cytomegalovirus exposure and HLA in healthy donors. The primer mix had 60 Vbeta and 13 Jbeta primers. The table came from immunoSEQ multiplex PCR; TCRdb's copy has only in-frame clones and leaves some out. The sample has approximately 100,000 clones; roughly 71% are singletons. The sample taken for sequencing was PBMCs. The receptors come from a man aged 35 to 55 in good health and CMV-seropositive.

The rearrangement uses TRBV21-1 and TRBJ2-7; the table's TRBD2 call for D was not verified on the DNA. TRBV21-1 is a recognized pseudogene. This CDR3 has 16 amino acids. In nucleotides, the CDR3 is TGTGCCAGCACCCAAGTCGGGCGGGGCCATACCTACGAGCAGTACGTC. Protein product: CASTQVGRGHTYEQYV.

The CDR3, as DNA: TGTGCCAGCAGTTACTTGGCAGGGGGCATAGATACGCAGTATTTT. Amino acid sequence: CASSYLAGGIDTQYF. V usage is TRBV6-6 and J usage is TRBJ2-3, with TRBD1 identical over 8 bases. The CDR3 is 15 amino acids. V dropped 1 base and J dropped 5; count of bases not matched to a gene: 5. Germline lookup yields CDR1 MNHNY and CDR2 SVGAGI (reference sequence).

A few counts support this clone. Other DNA sequences in this specimen translate into the identical CDR3. The genes are TRBV4-1 and TRBJ1-5; 8 bases map to TRBD1. J gave up 0 bases and V 0 bases, and 4 bases lay outside the gene matches. Germline values: CDR1 MGHRA, CDR2 YSYEKL. The CDR3 runs 17 residues. The CDR3 nucleotides are TGCGCCAGCAGCCAAGATCCGCAGGGGGCTAGCAATCAGCCCCAGCATTTT. Amino acid sequence: CASSQDPQGASNQPQHF.

There are a few counts of this clone. The chain combines TRBV7-9 with TRBJ2-1, with D tentatively TRBD2 (5 bases). Germline lookup yields CDR1 SEHNR and CDR2 FQNEAQ (reference sequence). V dropped 1 base and J dropped 7 bases, with 17 bases sitting between them. CDR3 size: 16 residues. CDR3 sequence: CASSLGLATKRNEQFF. The CDR3 DNA reads as TGTGCCAGCAGCTTAGGTCTAGCTACAAAAAGGAATGAGCAGTTCTTC.

This rearrangement joins TRBV7-2 to TRBJ2-1, with D unclear. The CDR3 runs to 16 residues. CDR1 and CDR2 (germline): SGHTA, FQGNSA. Trimming cost V 4 bases and J 0 bases, with 13 bases left between them. The CDR3 loop is CASSYSAEISYNEQFF. The CDR3 nucleotides are TGTGCCAGCAGCTATTCGGCGGAAATCTCCTACAATGAGCAGTTCTTC.

The V call is TRBV7-3, the J call TRBJ2-7; weak D call: TRBD2 (6 bases). V was cut by 2 bases and J by 4 bases, with 9 bases left in between. This CDR3 is built from 13 residues. CDR1 and CDR2 from the germline V gene are SGHTA and FQGTGA. The CDR3: CASSLGAGYEQYF. The CDR3 coding sequence is TGTGCCAGCAGCTTAGGGGCGGGGTACGAGCAGTACTTC.

The V call is TRBV5-6, the J call TRBJ2-1; a possible D gene is TRBD1 (5 bases). There are 18 residues in the CDR3. Germline V gene sequence: CDR1 SGHDT, CDR2 YYEEEE. V gave up 6 bases and J gave up 0 bases, with 22 bases separating them. CDR3 nucleotide sequence: TGTGCCAGCATCCTCGTCACAGGTGGGCTAAGCTCCTACAATGAGCAGTTCTTC. This sequence encodes CASILVTGGLSSYNEQFF.

The chain is built from TRBV5-1 and TRBJ2-1; TRBD2 agrees at 15 bases. The V gene's germline CDR1 is SGHRS and CDR2 YFSETQ. V was pared by 3 bases and J by 9 bases, with 4 bases of the junction left unmatched. This CDR3 comprises 15 residues. The CDR3, as DNA: TGCGCCAGCAGCTGGGGACTAGCGGGAGGAACTGAGCAGTTCTTC. It codes for CASSWGLAGGTEQFF.

This rearrangement joins TRBV6-5 to TRBJ2-2; D is perhaps TRBD2 (5 bases). The germline V gene encodes CDR1 MNHEY and CDR2 SVGAGI. The CDR3 runs to 14 residues. Trimming shortened V by 6 bases and J by 7 bases, and 15 bases separated the two germline ends. CDR3 region: CASRTPPGGGELFF. The CDR3 DNA follows: TGTGCCAGCAGAACCCCCCCTGGAGGCGGGGAGCTGTTTTTT.

This clone was seen just once. The chain couples TRBV14 to TRBJ2-1; no firm D call. The germline CDR1 and CDR2 sequences are SGHDN and FVKESK. The CDR3 runs 8 residues. V dropped 8 bases and J dropped 13 bases, with 6 bases sitting between them. The CDR3 DNA is TGTGCCAGCGAACAACAGTTCTTC. Translation gives CASEQQFF. The full variable domain, its missing parts supplied by reference TRBV14 and TRBJ2-1, is EAGVTQFPSHSVIEKGQTVTLRCDPISGHDNLYWYRRVMGKEIKFLLHFVKESKQDESGMPNNRFLAERTGGTYSTLKVQPAELEDSGVYFCASEQQFFGPGTRLTVL.

The V call is TRBV4-1, the J call TRBJ1-4; weak D call: TRBD1 (5 bases). The CDR3 is 17 amino acids. Germline V gives CDR1 MGHRA, CDR2 YSYEKL. Trimming shortened V by 4 bases and J by 4 bases, and 19 bases separated the two germline ends. CDR3 DNA sequence: TGCGCCAGCAGCCCCCTAGGAGTGACAGCGATTAATGAAAAACTGTTTTTT. Encoded protein: CASSPLGVTAINEKLFF.

This clone was picked up one time. The CDR3 region is CASSQDLSNQPQHF. CDR3 DNA sequence: TGCGCCAGCAGCCAAGATCTGAGCAATCAGCCCCAGCATTTT. V usage is TRBV4-3 and J usage is TRBJ1-5; the D is unclear. The CDR3 sequence is 14 residues long. Germline V gene data show CDR1 as LGHNA and CDR2 as YSLEER. Trimming took off 0 bases at V and 1 base at J, with 4 bases between the two ends.

The chain recombines TRBV4-2 with TRBJ2-2; TRBD1 agrees at 8 bases. Germline V gene data show CDR1 as LGHNA and CDR2 as YNFKEQ. The CDR3 spans 14 residues. J gave up 7 bases and V 1 base, and 2 bases lay outside the gene matches. Here the CDR3 reads CASSQGQGRGELFF. The CDR3 nucleotides read TGTGCCAGCAGCCAAGGACAGGGGCGCGGGGAGCTGTTTTTT.

The DNA for the CDR3 is TGTGCCTGGAGTGTATTGGGCGAAACAGGCGGCTATGGCTACACCTTC. This encodes CAWSVLGETGGYGYTF. V and J are TRBV30 and TRBJ1-2, with D possibly TRBD1 on 5 matching bases. Trimming cost V 0 bases and J 4 bases, with 18 bases left between them. The CDR3 covers 16 residues. Germline V lookup: CDR1 GTSNPN, CDR2 SVGIG (reference sequence).

The V call is TRBV4-1, the J call TRBJ2-3; D call uncertain. CDR1 and CDR2 from the germline V gene are MGHRA and YSYEKL. Trimming cost V 0 bases and J 7 bases, with 14 bases left between them. The CDR3 runs 15 residues. The CDR3 spells CASSQDSLPLNTQYF. CDR3 DNA: TGCGCCAGCAGCCAAGACTCACTCCCCTTGAATACGCAGTATTTT.

The V gene is TRBV11-3, the J gene TRBJ2-3; D gene ambiguous. This CDR3 has 13 amino acids. CDR1 and CDR2 from the germline V gene are SGHNT and YENEEA. Trimming left V 0 bases short and J 7 bases short, with 8 bases between. The chain's CDR3 is CASSLDRVNTQYF. Here the CDR3 DNA reads TGTGCCAGCAGCTTAGATCGGGTGAATACGCAGTATTTT.

This clone was seen just once. This chain links TRBV28 with TRBJ1-5, with D perhaps matching TRBD1 (6 bases). Germline CDR1 MDHEN, CDR2 SYDVKM. The CDR3 runs 15 residues. V shed 7 bases and J shed 4 bases, with 17 bases lying between them. This chain's CDR3 is CASIPTGKGNQPQHF. The CDR3 bases are TGTGCCAGCATCCCCACAGGGAAGGGGAATCAGCCCCAGCATTTT.

This clone occurred a few times. The CDR3 protein is CASSAGLPREQYF. CDR3 DNA: TGTGCCAGCAGCGCGGGACTCCCTAGGGAGCAGTACTTC. The chain combines TRBV9 with TRBJ2-7; D might be TRBD2 (6 bases). The CDR3 has 13 amino acids. CDR1 SGDLS and CDR2 YYNGEE come from the germline V gene. Trimming left V 3 bases short and J 7 bases short, with 14 bases between. Complete variable domain (other parts from reference TRBV9 and TRBJ2-7): DSGVTQTPKHLITATGQRVTLRCSPRSGDLSVYWYQQSLDQGLQFLIQYYNGEERAKGNILERFSAQQFPDLHSELNLSSLELGDSALYFCASSAGLPREQYFGPGTRLTVT.

Written as DNA, the CDR3 is TGTGCCAGCACCCAATCCGGGAGGGTAAGATACGAGCAGTACTTC. As protein: CASTQSGRVRYEQYF. V is TRBV27 and J is TRBJ2-7, with 8 nucleotides matching TRBD2. After removal of 7 bases from V and 4 bases from J, the junction contained 12 bases not matched to a gene. Germline lookup yields CDR1 MNHEY and CDR2 SMNVEV (reference sequence). CDR3 length equals 15 residues.

This clone was seen only a few times. The J gene is TRBJ1-5, the V gene TRBV5-6; D possibly corresponds to TRBD1 (5 bases). This CDR3 comprises 13 residues. V was cut by 4 bases and J by 5 bases, with 10 bases left in between. The germline V gene encodes CDR1 SGHDT and CDR2 YYEEEE. The CDR3 protein is CASSAGLHQPQHF. For the CDR3, the DNA is TGTGCCAGCAGCGCGGGACTGCATCAGCCCCAGCATTTT. Together with reference TRBV5-6 and TRBJ1-5, the CDR3 gives the full variable domain: DAGVTQSPTHLIKTRGQQVTLRCSPKSGHDTVSWYQQALGQGPQFIFQYYEEEERQRGNFPDRFSGHQFPNYSSELNVNALLLGDSALYLCASSAGLHQPQHFGDGTRLSIL.

The J gene is TRBJ2-7, the V gene TRBV28; tentatively, D is TRBD2 (5 bases). The germline V and J ends were trimmed by 4 bases and 6 bases, with 22 bases remaining between them. The V gene's germline CDR1 is MDHEN and CDR2 SYDVKM. This CDR3 spans 16 amino acids. CDR3 sequence reads: CASSSPTPGLEGEQYF. The CDR3 nucleotides are TGTGCCAGCAGTTCCCCCACCCCGGGCCTCGAGGGCGAGCAGTACTTC.

The chain carries TRBV6-1 and TRBJ2-2; weak D call: TRBD2 (6 bases). Germline CDR1 is MNHNS and CDR2 is SASEGT. V was trimmed by 0 bases and J by 6 bases, leaving 11 bases between them. This CDR3 has 15 amino acids. The CDR3 here is CASSEAAGPAGELFF. CDR3 nucleotides: TGTGCCAGCAGTGAAGCCGCGGGACCGGCCGGGGAGCTGTTTTTT.

This chain uses TRBV5-1 with TRBJ2-1, with 14 nucleotides matching TRBD2. The CDR3 consists of 15 residues. V trimming: 4 bases; J trimming: 8 bases; junction bases outside the gene matches: 5. CDR1 and CDR2 from the germline V gene are SGHRS and YFSETQ. The CDR3 sequence is CASSVGLAGVDEQFF. CDR3 DNA: TGCGCCAGCAGCGTGGGACTAGCGGGGGTGGATGAGCAGTTCTTC.

This clone was recorded a few times. The rearrangement uses TRBV15 and TRBJ2-1, with 12 bases matching TRBD2. The CDR3 has 13 amino acids. Trimming took 8 bases from V and 9 from J; bases not matched to a gene: 5. CDR1 and CDR2 (germline): LNHNV, YYDKDF (reference sequence). CDR3 coding DNA: TGTGCCACCCGACTAGCGGGAGTGGCTGAGCAGTTCTTC. It yields the protein CATRLAGVAEQFF.

The rearrangement uses TRBV7-8 and TRBJ2-7; tentative D call: TRBD1 (6 bases). Germline V lookup: CDR1 SGHVS, CDR2 FQNEAQ. This CDR3 contains 13 residues. The germline V and J ends were trimmed by 5 bases and 7 bases, with 15 bases remaining between them. CDR3 loop: CASSPAPTGEQYV. CDR3 bases: TGTGCCAGCAGCCCCGCGCCCACAGGGGAGCAGTACGTC.

CDR3: CASSFLGDPGDNEQFF. The CDR3 DNA reads as TGTGCCAGCAGCTTCTTAGGGGACCCGGGGGACAATGAGCAGTTCTTC. J is TRBJ2-1 and V is TRBV7-9, with D possibly matching TRBD2 (6 bases). Germline CDR1 reads SEHNR; CDR2 reads FQNEAQ (reference sequence). This CDR3 is 16 amino acids long. V was cut by 3 bases and J by 5 bases, with 17 bases left in between.

The gene calls are TRBV11-3 and TRBJ2-7; no definite D call. CDR3 size: 14 residues. Per the germline V gene, CDR1 is SGHNT and CDR2 is YENEEA. V dropped 1 base and J dropped 4 bases, with 11 bases sitting between them. CDR3 sequence (DNA): TGTGCCAGCAGCTTAGGCGCGAGTTCATACGAGCAGTACTTC. This sequence encodes CASSLGASSYEQYF.

This chain connects TRBV6-1 to TRBJ1-1; D uncertain. The CDR3 covers 14 residues. Germline V gives CDR1 MNHNS, CDR2 SASEGT. Trimming cost V 7 bases and J 12 bases, with 24 bases left between them. The CDR3 DNA follows: TGTGCCAGCATTGGAAGTTCCCGGGATAGAATGACTTTCTTT. It codes for CASIGSSRDRMTFF.

This rearrangement joins TRBV30 to TRBJ1-2; D may be TRBD1 (6 bases). CDR1 is GTSNPN and CDR2 is SVGIG in the germline V gene (reference sequence). CDR3 size: 12 residues. The V end was cut by 8 bases, the J end by 4 bases, with 14 bases between. The CDR3, as DNA: TGTGCCGGGAACAGGGACACCTATGGCTACACCTTC. It codes for CAGNRDTYGYTF.

In its sample, this clone was seen once. The chain couples TRBV4-1 to TRBJ1-2; 9 bases are a match to TRBD1. V was clipped by 6 bases and J by 7 bases; unmatched bases: 9. CDR1 and CDR2 from the germline V gene are MGHRA and YSYEKL. The CDR3 runs 14 residues. In nucleotides, the CDR3 is TGCGCCAGCAGTCCCGGGACAGGGTCGTTTGGCTACACCTTC. It encodes CASSPGTGSFGYTF.